Each of the 25 T cell receptor beta chains below was sequenced from the same sample in a study of OX40 agonist ivuxolimab in advanced cancers. Libraries were prepared by immunoSEQ multiplex PCR; TCRdb keeps only in-frame clonotypes and omits some of them. The sample yields more than 50,000 clones, around 79% seen once. Sample: CD4+ or CD8+ T cells sorted from blood, taken in a trial of the OX40 agonist ivuxolimab. Receptor source: an adult with an advanced solid tumor such as melanoma, head and neck, liver or kidney cancer.

The chain couples TRBV18 to TRBJ2-2, with D possibly TRBD1 on 6 matching bases. Trimming left V 6 bases short and J 1 base short, with 6 bases between. The length of the CDR3 is 13 residues. CDR1 is KGHSH and CDR2 is LQKENI in the germline V gene. As DNA, the CDR3 is TGTGCCAGCTCGACAGGGAACACCGGGGAGCTGTTTTTT. It codes for CASSTGNTGELFF.

V gene TRBV30 combines with J gene TRBJ2-1; 7 bases are a match to TRBD2. V lost 5 bases, J lost 4 bases, and 8 bases stayed unmatched. The CDR3 contains 14 residues. Germline loops: CDR1 GTSNPN, CDR2 SVGIG (reference sequence). The CDR3 loop reads CAWQPRGTYNEQFF. CDR3 nucleotide sequence: TGTGCCTGGCAACCGCGGGGGACTTACAATGAGCAGTTCTTC. Together with reference TRBV30 and TRBJ2-1, the CDR3 gives the full variable domain: SQTIHQWPATLVQPVGSPLSLECTVEGTSNPNLYWYRQAAGRGLQLLFYSVGIGQISSEVPQNLSASRPQDRQFILSSKKLLLSDSGFYLCAWQPRGTYNEQFFGPGTRLTVL.

The chain is built from TRBV6-5 and TRBJ1-4; TRBD1 aligns across 7 bases. The V gene end was trimmed by 2 bases and the J gene end by 8 bases; junction bases not matched to a gene: 8. The CDR3 is made up of 15 amino acids. Germline CDR1 MNHEY, CDR2 SVGAGI. CDR3 bases: TGTGCCAGCAGTTACGACAGGGTTCGCCCCGAAAAACTGTTTTTT. It yields the protein CASSYDRVRPEKLFF.

The genes are TRBV11-1 and TRBJ2-1; no clear D. The CDR3 is 15 residues long. Trimming took off 1 base at V and 1 base at J, with 8 bases between the two ends. Germline V gene sequence: CDR1 SGHAT, CDR2 FQDESV (reference sequence). The CDR3: CASSLDLQSYNEQFF. The CDR3 coding sequence is TGTGCCAGCAGCTTAGATCTACAATCCTACAATGAGCAGTTCTTC.

The chain couples TRBV30 to TRBJ1-4; D unresolved. Germline values: CDR1 GTSNPN, CDR2 SVGIG (reference sequence). The CDR3 loop spans 14 amino acids. V dropped 4 bases and J dropped 0 bases, with 9 bases sitting between them. CDR3 DNA: TGTGCCTGGACCCACAAAGCAACTAATGAAAAACTGTTTTTT. Translating gives CAWTHKATNEKLFF.

This rearrangement joins TRBV6-1 to TRBJ1-2; D might be TRBD1 (6 bases). Germline CDR1 reads MNHNS; CDR2 reads SASEGT. This CDR3 is built from 13 residues. The ends were cut back, 1 base at V and 7 bases at J, with 10 bases in the middle. The CDR3 spells CASSEGGAGGYTF. CDR3 sequence (DNA): TGTGCCAGCAGTGAAGGGGGGGCCGGTGGCTACACCTTC.

The V and J genes are TRBV6-6 and TRBJ2-2, with a tentative D call TRBD2 (5 bases). The V end lost 7 bases, the J end lost 5 bases, and 11 bases lay between the germline ends. Germline CDR1 is MNHNY and CDR2 is SVGAGI (reference sequence). This CDR3 is built from 13 residues. The CDR3 sequence: CASTTGKTGELFF. In nucleotides, the CDR3 is TGTGCCAGCACCACGGGGAAAACCGGGGAGCTGTTTTTT.

This clone was found once. V is TRBV28 and J is TRBJ1-6; 12 nucleotides line up with TRBD1. From germline, CDR1 is MDHEN and CDR2 SYDVKM. The CDR3 runs 14 residues. J gave up 10 bases and V 6 bases, and 4 bases lay outside the gene matches. CDR3 region: CASSPGTGGSPLHF. CDR3 DNA: TGTGCCAGCAGCCCCGGGACAGGGGGCTCACCCCTCCACTTT.

The J gene is TRBJ2-1, the V gene TRBV5-1; D unresolved. This CDR3 spans 12 amino acids. Per germline, CDR1 SGHRS and CDR2 YFSETQ. Trimming took 4 bases from V and 9 from J, leaving 11 bases between them. DNA of the CDR3: TGCGCCAGCAGCCGCGCTAGGAGTGAGCAGTTCTTC. This translates into CASSRARSEQFF.

CDR3 amino acids: CASSLGREQYF. Written as DNA, the CDR3 is TGCGCCAGCAGCTTGGGGCGCGAGCAGTACTTC. The J gene is TRBJ2-7, the V gene TRBV5-1; D unclear. The germline V gene has CDR1 SGHRS and CDR2 YFSETQ. The CDR3 runs 11 residues. The V gene lost 0 bases and the J gene lost 6 bases, with 4 bases spanning the gap.

This chain joins TRBV12-5 and TRBJ2-6, with D tentatively TRBD1 or TRBD2 (6 bases each). The germline CDR1 and CDR2 sequences are LGHNT and FRNRAP. Between the trimmed V and J ends, which lost 7 bases and 1 base, there was a span of 17 bases. The CDR3 has 17 amino acids. The CDR3 region is CASDNPGGGSGANVLTF. The DNA of the CDR3 is TGTGCTAGTGACAACCCTGGAGGGGGTTCTGGGGCCAACGTCCTGACTTTC.

V gene TRBV9 combines with J gene TRBJ2-7; no definite D call. The V gene lost 0 bases and the J gene lost 5 bases, with 12 bases spanning the gap. The CDR3 spans 14 residues. The germline CDR1 and CDR2 sequences are SGDLS and YYNGEE. The CDR3 region has the DNA TGTGCCAGCAGCGTAGGGAACACCGGCAACGAGCAGTACTTC. Protein: CASSVGNTGNEQYF.

This clone was found once. The J gene is TRBJ2-7, the V gene TRBV5-1, with 9 positions matching TRBD1. The V gene end was trimmed by 4 bases and the J gene end by 6 bases; junction bases not matched to a gene: 8. CDR1 is SGHRS and CDR2 is YFSETQ in the germline V gene. CDR3 length equals 14 residues. In DNA, the CDR3 is TGCGCCAGCAGCACCGGGACAGGGATCAGCGAGCAGTACTTC. Encoded protein: CASSTGTGISEQYF.

V and J are TRBV28 and TRBJ1-1; 9 nucleotides agree with TRBD1. V gave up 10 bases and J gave up 5 bases; unmatched junction bases: 8. CDR3 size: 13 residues. Per germline, CDR1 MDHEN and CDR2 SYDVKM. Written as DNA, the CDR3 is TGTGCCATCAAAACAGGGGGCGTTACTGAAGCTTTCTTT. It yields the protein CAIKTGGVTEAFF.

The chain couples TRBV7-9 to TRBJ1-5; D ambiguous. The CDR3 has 13 amino acids. Deletions cut 0 bases from V and 6 bases from J, with 6 bases between. Germline V CDR1 and CDR2: SEHNR, FQNEAQ (reference sequence). The CDR3 coding sequence is TGTGCCAGCAGCTTAGCGCCGGGTCAGCCCCAGCATTTT. As protein: CASSLAPGQPQHF.

The V call is TRBV18, the J call TRBJ1-3; a weak D match, TRBD1 (5 bases). CDR3 length: 14 amino acids. Trimming shortened V by 3 bases and J by 0 bases, and 6 bases separated the two germline ends. From germline, CDR1 is KGHSH and CDR2 LQKENI. The CDR3 here is CASSPDSSGNTIYF. CDR3 sequence (DNA): TGTGCCAGCTCACCTGACAGCTCTGGAAACACCATATATTTT.

The rearrangement links TRBV18 to TRBJ1-5, with no clear D. Trimming cost V 3 bases and J 0 bases, with 9 bases left between them. CDR1 and CDR2 from the germline V gene are KGHSH and LQKENI. The CDR3 is 15 amino acids. The CDR3 loop is CASSPAFNSNQPQHF. CDR3 bases: TGTGCCAGCTCACCCGCCTTTAATAGCAATCAGCCCCAGCATTTT.

This clone was counted only a few times. The chain uses TRBV2 and TRBJ1-2; possible D gene TRBD1, 6 bases. There are 16 residues in the CDR3. With 2 bases removed from V and 4 bases from J, the gap between germline ends came to 17 bases. Germline-derived CDR1 and CDR2 are SNHLY and FYNNEI. CDR3 coding DNA: TGTGCCAGCAGTGAAAGGTTCCCTACAGGGACCTATGGCTACACCTTC. Amino acid sequence: CASSERFPTGTYGYTF.

The chain couples TRBV28 to TRBJ2-3; D may correspond to TRBD1 or TRBD2 (5 bases each). Germline loops: CDR1 MDHEN, CDR2 SYDVKM. The CDR3 is 14 residues long. V lost 8 bases and J 4 bases, leaving 16 bases between the germline ends. The CDR3 sequence: CASSGLTGSDTQYF. The DNA of the CDR3 is TGTGCCAGCTCGGGATTAACAGGTTCAGATACGCAGTATTTT.

The V gene is TRBV2, the J gene TRBJ2-3, with TRBD2 identical over 8 bases. This CDR3 contains 13 residues. Per germline, CDR1 SNHLY and CDR2 FYNNEI. V shed 7 bases, J shed 5 bases, and the junction held 5 bases outside the gene matches. CDR3 sequence (DNA): TGTGCCAGCATGGCGGGGGGTGAAGATACGCAGTATTTT. This gives the protein CASMAGGEDTQYF.

There are a few counts of this clone. The V call is TRBV6-5, the J call TRBJ1-3; no clear D gene. Germline V lookup: CDR1 MNHEY, CDR2 SVGAGI. The CDR3 spans 12 residues. With 7 bases removed from V and 1 base from J, the gap between germline ends came to 5 bases. CDR3 sequence: CASTGSGNTIYF. CDR3 nucleotides: TGTGCCAGCACGGGGTCTGGAAACACCATATATTTT.

The V and J genes are TRBV27 and TRBJ2-5; 7 bases line up with TRBD1. This CDR3 is built from 15 residues. The V segment lost 5 bases and the J segment 5 bases; nucleotides outside the gene matches: 11. Germline CDR1 is MNHEY and CDR2 is SMNVEV (reference sequence). The CDR3 reads CASSARQGRGETQYF. The CDR3 DNA reads TGTGCCAGCAGTGCACGACAGGGCCGAGGGGAGACCCAGTACTTC.

The chain carries TRBV28 and TRBJ1-1; the D gene is possibly TRBD1 (5 bases). CDR3 length: 12 residues. V dropped 6 bases and J dropped 6 bases, with 11 bases sitting between them. In germline, CDR1 is MDHEN, CDR2 SYDVKM. CDR3 residues: CASSLRQSEAFF. DNA of the CDR3: TGTGCCAGCAGCTTAAGACAGTCTGAAGCTTTCTTT.

V gene TRBV10-3 combines with J gene TRBJ2-7; D possibly matches TRBD1 or TRBD2 (6 bases each). The CDR3 sequence is 13 residues long. V dropped 6 bases and J dropped 0 bases, with 9 bases sitting between them. Germline V CDR1 and CDR2: ENHRY, SYGVKD. CDR3 nucleotides: TGTGCCATCAGGGAGGGGGTCTCCTACGAGCAGTACTTC. Translating it yields CAIREGVSYEQYF.

V is TRBV30 and J is TRBJ1-3; a weak D match, TRBD1 (5 bases). The germline gives CDR1 GTSNPN, CDR2 SVGIG (reference sequence). V was trimmed by 1 base and J by 0 bases, leaving 7 bases between them. This CDR3 contains 14 residues. The CDR3 DNA follows: TGTGCCTGGAGTGCTACAGGCTCTGGAAACACCATATATTTT. As protein: CAWSATGSGNTIYF.